This T cell receptor (beta chain) was sequenced for a study of vaccination effects on CD4 cells after COVID-19. Whole-study results and caveats: Cross-reaction with common cold coronaviruses was seen in only 1 of 255 vaccine-induced clones from healthy vaccinees. Marked contraction was observed in infection-induced and vaccine-induced clones late after vaccination.

This CDR3 region has 15 residues. The germline gives CDR1 SQVTM, CDR2 ANQGSEA. Unmatched junction bases numbered 4, after V lost 6 bases and J lost 1 base. Using immunoSEQ multiplex PCR, the repertoire was profiled, and TCRdb retains in-frame clones only, with some absent. The data show over 80,000 clones, around four fifths seen once. About this clone itself: Its antigen is still unknown.

The ViraFEST assay expanded antigen-specific CD4+ T cells with viral peptide pools before sequencing. After roughly eleven days in culture, the CD4+ T cells were isolated. Vaccine administered to participants consisted of two doses of either BNT162b2 or mRNA-1273. Among the vaccine recipients, none had a prior SARS-CoV-2 infection, and nucleocapsid antibodies were negative. IL-2 medium took the place of half the medium on both days 3 and 7. The source is a human donor who received a COVID-19 vaccine. Sequencing was performed on CD4+ T cells from PBMCs cultured with HCoV-OC43 spike peptides, taken after COVID-19 vaccination. Subset defined: HCoV-OC43 spike overlapping peptide pool stimulation. The chain uses TRBV29-1 and TRBJ2-5; 14 bases line up with TRBD2. CDR3 amino acids: CSVGGLAGGQETQYF. As DNA, the CDR3 is TGCAGCGTCGGCGGACTAGCGGGGGGCCAAGAGACCCAGTACTTC.